The T cell receptor beta chain under discussion was sequenced for a study of shared clonotypes between healthy human individuals. Libraries were prepared by immunoSEQ multiplex PCR; TCRdb keeps only in-frame clonotypes and omits some of them. The sample has fewer than 3 million clones; about nine tenths are singletons. The CDR3 is made up of 15 amino acids. Trimming removed 3 bases from V and 2 bases from J; junction bases left unmatched: 8. Germline V gene lookup returns CDR1 GTSNPN and CDR2 SVGIG (reference sequence). The chain has TRBV30 and TRBJ2-3, with 7 bases matching TRBD1. Sequenced material: naive CD4+ T cells from PBMCs. Subset described: CD45RA+ positively selected. The origin of this receptor is a young man in good health. Some clones in this sample may be carry-over from other donors' samples. The CDR3 bases are TGTGCCTGGAGCCCCGACAGGGCCCACACAGATACGCAGTATTTT. Protein sequence: CAWSPDRAHTDTQYF.